This TCR beta chain was documented in a study of tumor and adjacent non-tumor tissue in lung cancer. Study-wide results and limits: Patients with more diverse tumor TCRs had worse survival.

The table lists this clonotype with many counts. What it binds is not known. This sample's RNA came from whole unsorted tissue. This non-tumor lung sample came from over 3 cm beyond the tumor edge. TCRbeta libraries were built with three rounds of nested PCR, modified from ARM-PCR. TCRdb re-analysed the multiplex PCR reads in MiXCR, keeping a single row per CDR3 protein. The sample shows 40,000 or so distinct CDR3 sequences, less than 65% of them seen only once. V was clipped by 1 base and J by 6 bases, with 11 bases between them. The length of the CDR3 is 14 residues. The germline CDR1 and CDR2 sequences are SGHRS and YFSETQ.

Sequencing input: distant non-tumor lung tissue. The chain is built from TRBV5-1 and TRBJ2-1, with D possibly being TRBD2 (5 bases). The receptor's source is a man aged 50 to 60 with non-small cell lung cancer. The CDR3 DNA sequence: TGCGCCAGCAGCTTGACTAGGATGGGCAATGAGCAGTTCTTC. Amino acid sequence: CASSLTRMGNEQFF.